This T cell receptor beta chain was obtained from a study of Graves' ophthalmopathy and Graves' hyperthyroidism. CDR1 is PRHDT, CDR2 FYEKMQ, per germline (reference sequence). V lost 5 bases and J 4 bases, leaving 18 bases between the germline ends. This CDR3 contains 15 residues. RNA transcripts were the template, and TCR beta CDR3 regions were amplified from them. The authors performed first-round RT-PCR with HTBI primers and then a second-round multiplex PCR. TCRdb called the multiplex PCR reads again in MiXCR, with one record for every CDR3 protein. The repertoire holds some 1.1 million distinct CDR3 sequences, with about two fifths as singletons.

Sequenced sample: peripheral blood or thyroid tissue (not recorded which). The V gene is TRBV13, the J gene TRBJ2-7; TRBD1 is a possible D gene (6 bases). The clonotype originates from an adult man with Graves' hyperthyroidism. CDR3 bases: TGTGCCAGCAGCCCCGTCGGGGCAGGGGCGTACGAGCAGTACTTC. This codes for CASSPVGAGAYEQYF.